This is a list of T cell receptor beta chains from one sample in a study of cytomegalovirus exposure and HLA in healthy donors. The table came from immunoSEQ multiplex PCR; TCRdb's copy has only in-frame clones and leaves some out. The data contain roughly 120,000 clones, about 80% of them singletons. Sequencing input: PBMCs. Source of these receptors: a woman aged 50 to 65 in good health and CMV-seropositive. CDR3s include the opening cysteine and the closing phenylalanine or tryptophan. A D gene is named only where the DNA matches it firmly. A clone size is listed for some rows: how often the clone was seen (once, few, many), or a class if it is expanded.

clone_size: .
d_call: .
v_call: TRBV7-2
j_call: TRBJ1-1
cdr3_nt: TGTGCCAGCAGCCGTAGAGGGGGCACTGAAGCTTTCTTT
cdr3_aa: CASSRRGGTEAFF

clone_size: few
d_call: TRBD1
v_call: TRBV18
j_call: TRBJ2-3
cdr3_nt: TGTGCCAGCTCCCTGACAGGGGGCACAGATACGCAGTATTTT
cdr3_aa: CASSLTGGTDTQYF

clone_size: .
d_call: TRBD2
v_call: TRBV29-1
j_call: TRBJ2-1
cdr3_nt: TGCAGCGTCCCATTAGCGGGAGTATGGAATGAGCAGTTCTTC
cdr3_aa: CSVPLAGVWNEQFF

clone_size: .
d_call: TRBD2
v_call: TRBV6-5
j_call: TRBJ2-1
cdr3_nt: TGTGCCAGCAGACCAGCGGGGGGCGCCAATGAGCAGTTCTTC
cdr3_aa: CASRPAGGANEQFF

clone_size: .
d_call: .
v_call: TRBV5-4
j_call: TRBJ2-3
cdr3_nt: TGTGCCAGCAGCTTAAAGGGGCGAGATACGCAGTATTTT
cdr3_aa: CASSLKGRDTQYF

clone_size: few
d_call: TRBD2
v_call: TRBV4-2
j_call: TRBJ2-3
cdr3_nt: TGTGCCAGCAGCCAAGCGGCTAGCGGGGGGATAACAGATACGCAGTATTTT
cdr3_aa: CASSQAASGGITDTQYF

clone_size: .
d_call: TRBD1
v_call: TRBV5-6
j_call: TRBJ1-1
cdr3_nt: TGTGCCAGCAGCTTGGGAGGGGACAGGGACCTGAACACTGAAGCTTTCTTT
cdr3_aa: CASSLGGDRDLNTEAFF

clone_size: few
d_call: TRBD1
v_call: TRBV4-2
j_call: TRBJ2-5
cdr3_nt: TGTGCCAGCAGCCAAGATAGGGGGCCGTCCGAGACCCAGTACTTC
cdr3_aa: CASSQDRGPSETQYF

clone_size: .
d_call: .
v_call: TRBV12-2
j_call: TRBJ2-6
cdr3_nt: TGTGCAAGTCGCTTAACAGGTCGTAGAGGGGCCAACGTCCTGACTTTC
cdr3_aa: CASRLTGRRGANVLTF

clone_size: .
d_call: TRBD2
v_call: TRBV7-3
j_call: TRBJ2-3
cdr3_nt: TGTGCCAGCACCCAAGGCGGGAGGCACACAGATACGCAGTATTTT
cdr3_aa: CASTQGGRHTDTQYF

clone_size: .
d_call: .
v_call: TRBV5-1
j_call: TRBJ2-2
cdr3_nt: TGCGCCAGCAGCTTGGGAGGTAGCACCGGGGAGCTGTTTTTT
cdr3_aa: CASSLGGSTGELFF

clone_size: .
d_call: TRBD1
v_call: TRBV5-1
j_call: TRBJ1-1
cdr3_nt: TGCGCCAGCAGCAAAGGACAGGGGAACACTGAAGCTTTCTTT
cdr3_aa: CASSKGQGNTEAFF

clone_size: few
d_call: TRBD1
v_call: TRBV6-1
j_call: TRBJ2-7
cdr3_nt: TGTGCCAGCACTATGGACAGGGGGAGGTACGAGCAGTACTTC
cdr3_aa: CASTMDRGRYEQYF

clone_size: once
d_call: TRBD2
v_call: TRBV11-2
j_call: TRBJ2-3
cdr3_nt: TGTGCCAGCAGCTTATCGCTAGCGGGGTACACAGATACGCAGTATTTT
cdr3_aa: CASSLSLAGYTDTQYF

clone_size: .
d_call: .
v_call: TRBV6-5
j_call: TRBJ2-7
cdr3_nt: TGTGCCAGCAGGGCCGTGGACAAGAAGTACGAGCAGTACTTC
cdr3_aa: CASRAVDKKYEQYF

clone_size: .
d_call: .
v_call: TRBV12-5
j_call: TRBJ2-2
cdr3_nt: TGTGCTAGTGGTGCCTACAACACCGGGGAGCTGTTTTTT
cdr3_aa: CASGAYNTGELFF

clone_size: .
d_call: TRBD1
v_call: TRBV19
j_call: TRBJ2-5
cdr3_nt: TGTGCCAGTAGTACGGGACAGGGCCCCCAAGAGACCCAGTACTTC
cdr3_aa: CASSTGQGPQETQYF

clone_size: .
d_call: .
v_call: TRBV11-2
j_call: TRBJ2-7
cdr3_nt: TGTGCCAGCAGCCCCCCGGGGGTCGAGCAGTACTTC
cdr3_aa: CASSPPGVEQYF

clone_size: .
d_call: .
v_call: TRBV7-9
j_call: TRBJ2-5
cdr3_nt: TGTGCCAGCAGCTTAGTCCTAGCGTTGGAGACCCAGTACTTC
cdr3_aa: CASSLVLALETQYF

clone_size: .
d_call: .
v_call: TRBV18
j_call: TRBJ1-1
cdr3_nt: TGTGCCAGCTCACCAATTGCAGGTGGTGACACTGAAGCTTTCTTT
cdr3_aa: CASSPIAGGDTEAFF

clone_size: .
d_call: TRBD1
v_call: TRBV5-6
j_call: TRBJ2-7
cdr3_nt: TGTGCCAGCAGGGAACGGGGACAGGGAGGCGAGCAGTACTTC
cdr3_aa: CASRERGQGGEQYF

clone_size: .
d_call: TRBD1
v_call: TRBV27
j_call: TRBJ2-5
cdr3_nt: TGTGCCAGCAGTTTACGACAGGGGAAGTACCAAGAGACCCAGTACTTC
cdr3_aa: CASSLRQGKYQETQYF

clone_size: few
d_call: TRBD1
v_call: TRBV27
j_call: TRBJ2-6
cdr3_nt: TGTGCCAGCAGTTCATTCGGACAGGGGGCTGGGGCCAACGGCCTGACTTTC
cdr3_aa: CASSSFGQGAGANGLTF

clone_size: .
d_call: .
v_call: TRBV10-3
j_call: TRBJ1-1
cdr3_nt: TGTGCCATCAATAGGGACATGAACACTGAAGCTTTCTTT
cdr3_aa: CAINRDMNTEAFF

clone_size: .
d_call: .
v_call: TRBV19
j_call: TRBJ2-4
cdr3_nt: TGTGCCAGTAGTATGGGGGCCCAGAACATTCAGTACTTC
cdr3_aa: CASSMGAQNIQYF

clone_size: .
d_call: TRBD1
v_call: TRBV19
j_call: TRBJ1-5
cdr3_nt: TGTGCCAGTAGTATTTTAACAGGGGTGGAGGATCAGCCCCAGCATTTT
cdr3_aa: CASSILTGVEDQPQHF

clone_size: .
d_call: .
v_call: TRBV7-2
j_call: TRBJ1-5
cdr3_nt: TGTGCCAGCAGCTTAGAACGGTTGCAGCCCCAGCATTTT
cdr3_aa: CASSLERLQPQHF

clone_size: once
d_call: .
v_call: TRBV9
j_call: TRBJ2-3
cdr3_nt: TGTGCCAGCAGCGAGGTGGCGACTAGCACAGATACGCAGTATTTT
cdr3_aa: CASSEVATSTDTQYF

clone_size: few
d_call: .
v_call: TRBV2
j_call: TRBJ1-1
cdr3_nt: TGTGCCAGCAGTCGCAACAGTGTTGAAGCTTTCTTT
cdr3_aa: CASSRNSVEAFF

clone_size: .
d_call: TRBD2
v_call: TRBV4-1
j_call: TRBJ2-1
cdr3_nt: TGCGCCAGCAGCCCCAGTCCGGGACTAGCGGTTCAGAATGAGCAGTTCTTC
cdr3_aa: CASSPSPGLAVQNEQFF